A single sample gave rise to the 32 T cell receptor beta chains below, sequenced in a study of cytomegalovirus exposure and HLA in healthy donors. The PCR ran on 60 Vbeta and 13 Jbeta primers. Assay used: immunoSEQ multiplex PCR; TCRdb lists only in-frame clones, some missing. The table shows approximately 220,000 clones, with 75% to 80% occurring only once. The sample consisted of PBMCs. These receptors were taken from a male donor in good health and CMV-seronegative.

The gene calls are TRBV19 and TRBJ2-2; no firm D call. V lost 2 bases to trimming and J lost 1 base, with 5 bases between them. Per the germline V gene, CDR1 is LNHDA and CDR2 is SQIVND (reference sequence). The CDR3 spans 14 residues. The CDR3 nucleotides read TGTGCCAGTAGTATACGCGGGAACACCGGGGAGCTGTTTTTT. Protein sequence: CASSIRGNTGELFF.

The chain combines TRBV6-5 with TRBJ2-7; the match to TRBD1 covers 7 bases. The CDR3 spans 15 residues. Trimming cost V 5 bases and J 2 bases; bases outside gene matches: 9. Germline assignment: CDR1 MNHEY and CDR2 SVGAGI. The CDR3 spells CASSPSGGRPYEQYF. The CDR3 nucleotides read TGTGCCAGCAGTCCCTCAGGGGGTCGCCCCTACGAGCAGTACTTC.

The chain recombines TRBV7-2 with TRBJ2-3; 11 nucleotides agree with TRBD2. The V and J ends lost 4 bases and 2 bases, in that order; junction bases with no gene match: 2. CDR1 and CDR2 from the germline V gene are SGHTA and FQGNSA. This CDR3 contains 15 residues. The CDR3 spells CASSSSGGYTDTQYF. The DNA for the CDR3 is TGTGCCAGCAGCTCTAGCGGGGGGTACACAGATACGCAGTATTTT.

J is TRBJ1-5 and V is TRBV29-1; 7 positions match TRBD1. Germline loops: CDR1 SQVTM, CDR2 ANQGSEA. The V segment lost 5 bases and the J segment 4 bases; nucleotides outside the gene matches: 11. The CDR3 covers 15 residues. CDR3 sequence reads: CSVRQGWGSNQPQHF. The DNA for the CDR3 is TGCAGCGTTAGACAGGGTTGGGGCTCGAATCAGCCCCAGCATTTT.

This clone has only one observation. This chain uses TRBV9 with TRBJ1-2, with D perhaps TRBD1 (6 bases). This CDR3 has 10 residues. Trimming shortened V by 3 bases and J by 11 bases, and 8 bases separated the two germline ends. Germline-derived CDR1 and CDR2 are SGDLS and YYNGEE. The CDR3 DNA follows: TGTGCCAGCAGCGCAGGGGATTACACCTTC. It yields the protein CASSAGDYTF.

This clone appeared a single time. The rearrangement links TRBV15 to TRBJ2-2; the D gene is possibly TRBD2 (6 bases). The CDR3 spans 14 residues. The V end was cut by 6 bases, the J end by 7 bases, with 15 bases between. Germline CDR1 is LNHNV and CDR2 is YYDKDF (reference sequence). Written as DNA, the CDR3 is TGTGCCACCAGTATGGTGCGGGGCGACGGGGAGCTGTTTTTT. It specifies CATSMVRGDGELFF.

The rearrangement links TRBV6-6 to TRBJ1-2, with D perhaps TRBD1 (6 bases). The CDR3 extends over 16 amino acids. Germline CDR1 MNHNY, CDR2 SVGAGI (reference sequence). V was cut by 5 bases and J by 4 bases, with 20 bases left in between. CDR3 bases: TGTGCCAGCAGTGACTGGGGGCAGGGGATATTCTATGGCTACACCTTC. Its translation is CASSDWGQGIFYGYTF.

The rearrangement joins TRBV4-3 to TRBJ2-1, with TRBD2 identical over 14 bases. The ends lost 1 base at V and 4 bases at J; junction bases unmatched: 0. From germline, CDR1 is LGHNA and CDR2 YSLEER. The CDR3 has 16 residues. CDR3 sequence (DNA): TGCGCCAGCAGCCAAGGACTAGCGGGAGGGTACAATGAGCAGTTCTTC. It encodes CASSQGLAGGYNEQFF.

The V gene is TRBV25-1, the J gene TRBJ1-1; 11 nucleotides match TRBD1. This CDR3 spans 13 amino acids. V trimming: 7 bases; J trimming: 4 bases; junction bases outside the gene matches: 2. Germline CDR1 MGHDK, CDR2 SYGVNS. CDR3 coding DNA: TGTGCCAGCAAGGGGACAGGGGGCACTGAAGCTTTCTTT. Its translation is CASKGTGGTEAFF.

The chain recombines TRBV4-1 with TRBJ2-3; TRBD2 aligns across 8 bases. CDR1 MGHRA and CDR2 YSYEKL come from the germline V gene. This CDR3 has 16 amino acids. V lost 4 bases, J lost 6 bases, and 12 bases stayed unmatched. CDR3 nucleotide sequence: TGCGCCAGCAGCCCCCCCCGGAGCGGGAGCGCTGATACGCAGTATTTT. This translates into CASSPPRSGSADTQYF.

Here the CDR3 reads CASSQDPLAGGRNEQFF. DNA for the CDR3: TGCGCCAGCAGCCAAGATCCCCTAGCGGGGGGGCGGAATGAGCAGTTCTTC. The chain links TRBV4-3 to TRBJ2-1; 12 bases are a match to TRBD2. With V trimmed by 0 bases and J by 7 bases, 7 bases remained unmatched. This CDR3 is 17 amino acids long. CDR1 is LGHNA, CDR2 YSLEER, per germline.

This rearrangement joins TRBV7-9 to TRBJ2-1; no clear D. V was trimmed by 2 bases and J by 0 bases, leaving 8 bases between them. The CDR3 is made up of 15 amino acids. Germline assignment: CDR1 SEHNR and CDR2 FQNEAQ (reference sequence). CDR3 sequence (DNA): TGTGCCAGCAGCTTAACCGGGTTCTCCTACAATGAGCAGTTCTTC. Translation gives CASSLTGFSYNEQFF.

This clone was picked up a small number of times. The chain uses TRBV4-2 and TRBJ2-3, with 7 bases lining up with TRBD2. The CDR3 loop spans 17 amino acids. V lost 0 bases and J lost 2; bases outside the gene matches: 8. The V gene's germline CDR1 is LGHNA and CDR2 YNFKEQ. The CDR3 here is CASSQDFERGDTDTQYF. The CDR3 DNA follows: TGTGCCAGCAGCCAAGATTTCGAGCGGGGAGACACAGATACGCAGTATTTT.

V usage is TRBV18 and J usage is TRBJ1-2; tentative D call: TRBD1 (6 bases). Germline CDR1 and CDR2: KGHSH and LQKENI. V was cut by 2 bases and J by 3 bases, with 10 bases left in between. This CDR3 spans 14 amino acids. CDR3 region: CASSPGGADYGYTF. CDR3 bases: TGTGCCAGCTCACCAGGGGGGGCGGACTATGGCTACACCTTC. The full variable domain, rest sourced from reference TRBV18 and TRBJ1-2, is NAGVMQNPRHLVRRRGQEARLRCSPMKGHSHVYWYRQLPEEGLKFMVYLQKENIIDESGMPKERFSAEFPKEGPSILRIQQVVRGDSAAYFCASSPGGADYGYTFGSGTRLTVV.

The CDR3 region has the DNA TGTGCCAGCAGCTCGGCGACTAGCGGCAACTCCTACGAGCAGTACTTC. Amino acid sequence: CASSSATSGNSYEQYF. The gene calls are TRBV9 and TRBJ2-7; 9 nucleotides line up with TRBD2. The CDR3 consists of 16 residues. Germline V lookup: CDR1 SGDLS, CDR2 YYNGEE. V lost 4 bases to trimming and J lost 0 bases; unmatched junction nucleotides: 8.

This chain links TRBV5-1 with TRBJ2-3; 12 positions agree with TRBD2. The V gene end was trimmed by 1 base and the J gene end by 2 bases; junction bases not matched to a gene: 8. The V gene's germline CDR1 is SGHRS and CDR2 YFSETQ. This CDR3 spans 18 amino acids. The CDR3 nucleotides are TGCGCCAGCAGCTTGACGGCTAGCGGGAGGGGACTCACAGATACGCAGTATTTT. It codes for CASSLTASGRGLTDTQYF.

V gene TRBV6-5 combines with J gene TRBJ2-1; 9 bases are a match to TRBD1. Germline V lookup: CDR1 MNHEY, CDR2 SVGAGI. V shed 4 bases and J 5 bases; nucleotides not matched to a gene: 9. This CDR3 has 16 amino acids. The chain's CDR3 is CASSSPGTGRNNEQFF. As DNA, the CDR3 is TGTGCCAGCAGTTCCCCCGGGACAGGGAGGAACAATGAGCAGTTCTTC.

The CDR3 bases are TGTGCCAGCAGTTTATCCCCGGCTAGCGGACAAGAGACCCAGTACTTC. The encoded protein is CASSLSPASGQETQYF. The chain is built from TRBV28 and TRBJ2-5; 7 bases are shared with TRBD2. The ends lost 1 base at V and 2 bases at J; junction bases unmatched: 7. CDR3 size: 16 residues. The germline V gene encodes CDR1 MDHEN and CDR2 SYDVKM.

The V gene is TRBV29-1, the J gene TRBJ1-1; 7 bases map to TRBD1. The trim removed 3 bases at V and 1 base at J, leaving 5 bases unmatched. This CDR3 spans 14 amino acids. CDR1 and CDR2 (germline): SQVTM, ANQGSEA. CDR3 DNA: TGCAGCGTTGAGGGGCGACAGGGGAACACTGAAGCTTTCTTT. It is translated as CSVEGRQGNTEAFF.

This rearrangement joins TRBV4-2 to TRBJ1-1, with D uncertain. CDR3 length equals 13 residues. V gave up 0 bases and J gave up 8 bases, with 10 bases separating them. CDR1 is LGHNA and CDR2 is YNFKEQ in the germline V gene. The CDR3 protein is CASSQDSNGEAFF. The CDR3 region has the DNA TGTGCCAGCAGCCAAGATTCCAATGGCGAAGCTTTCTTT.

This clone turned up a few times. CDR3 residues: CASSFERGRDVRAEAFF. The CDR3 DNA follows: TGTGCCAGCAGTTTTGAAAGGGGGCGAGATGTTCGGGCTGAAGCTTTCTTT. The chain recombines TRBV28 with TRBJ1-1; 7 bases are shared with TRBD1. V dropped 3 bases and J dropped 6; count of bases not matched to a gene: 16. The CDR3 is 17 residues long. Germline loops: CDR1 MDHEN, CDR2 SYDVKM.

The V gene is TRBV29-1, the J gene TRBJ2-2, with D uncertain. The germline V gene encodes CDR1 SQVTM and CDR2 ANQGSEA. The CDR3 is 12 residues long. Trimming left V 4 bases short and J 3 bases short, with 6 bases between. The CDR3 DNA follows: TGCAGCGTTGGGGCCTACACCGGGGAGCTGTTTTTT. It is translated as CSVGAYTGELFF.

This chain uses TRBV7-2 with TRBJ2-1, with 8 bases fitting TRBD2. Germline lookup yields CDR1 SGHTA and CDR2 FQGNSA. The CDR3 has 17 amino acids. The ends lost 3 bases at V and 5 bases at J; junction bases unmatched: 12. The CDR3 coding sequence is TGTGCCAGCAGCTTCCCAAGGCGGGAGGTTACGGACAATGAGCAGTTCTTC. Protein product: CASSFPRREVTDNEQFF.

This chain links TRBV7-7 with TRBJ2-7; 7 nucleotides match TRBD1. The J segment lost 7 bases and the V segment lost 5 bases, leaving 8 bases of the junction unmatched. CDR3 size: 13 residues. Germline-derived CDR1 and CDR2 are SSHAT and FNYEAQ (reference sequence). The CDR3 region is CASSQGTVNEQYF. DNA of the CDR3: TGTGCCAGCAGCCAAGGGACAGTAAATGAGCAGTACTTC.

The V call is TRBV27, the J call TRBJ2-7; 7 nucleotides align to TRBD2. The CDR3 consists of 15 residues. The germline V gene encodes CDR1 MNHEY and CDR2 SMNVEV (reference sequence). The J segment lost 2 bases and the V segment lost 1 base, leaving 5 bases of the junction unmatched. The CDR3 reads CASSLLAGEPYEQYF. The CDR3 region has the DNA TGTGCCAGCAGTTTATTGGCGGGGGAACCCTACGAGCAGTACTTC.

This chain connects TRBV7-2 to TRBJ1-5; 10 bases are shared with TRBD1. Germline V lookup: CDR1 SGHTA, CDR2 FQGNSA. The V and J ends lost 4 bases and 7 bases, in that order; junction bases with no gene match: 7. The length of the CDR3 is 15 residues. CDR3 region: CASSSAPTGGQPQHF. The CDR3 region has the DNA TGTGCCAGCAGCTCCGCCCCGACAGGGGGCCAGCCCCAGCATTTT.

The chain has TRBV6-5 and TRBJ1-2; a weak D match, TRBD1 (5 bases). Germline V CDR1 and CDR2: MNHEY, SVGAGI. V lost 4 bases and J lost 4, with 16 bases in between. This CDR3 is 15 amino acids long. The CDR3 here is CASSLSPTASYGYTF. CDR3 DNA: TGTGCCAGCAGTTTAAGCCCGACAGCGAGCTATGGCTACACCTTC.

V gene TRBV4-1 combines with J gene TRBJ2-1; 8 bases are a match to TRBD2. Trimming removed 0 bases from V and 5 bases from J; junction bases left unmatched: 9. The germline CDR1 and CDR2 sequences are MGHRA and YSYEKL. The CDR3 covers 17 residues. The CDR3 loop is CASSQDQSGSLNNEQFF. The CDR3 DNA is TGCGCCAGCAGCCAAGATCAAAGCGGGAGTTTGAACAATGAGCAGTTCTTC.

J is TRBJ2-7 and V is TRBV9; 7 positions agree with TRBD1. CDR3 length: 16 residues. CDR1 and CDR2 from the germline V gene are SGDLS and YYNGEE. With 3 bases clipped from V and 0 bases from J, the junction kept 9 bases outside the gene matches. The CDR3 here is CASSGFPGQTSYEQYF. The CDR3 DNA is TGTGCCAGCAGCGGCTTCCCGGGACAGACCTCCTACGAGCAGTACTTC.

This chain connects TRBV6-5 to TRBJ2-7; tentative D call: TRBD2 (6 bases). In germline, CDR1 is MNHEY, CDR2 SVGAGI. The germline V and J ends were trimmed by 5 bases and 7 bases, with 21 bases remaining between them. The CDR3 loop spans 15 amino acids. The CDR3 region has the DNA TGTGCCAGCAGTGCGTCTACGGGAGACCTTTATGAGCAGTACTTC. This sequence encodes CASSASTGDLYEQYF.

The chain carries TRBV28 and TRBJ1-4, with a possible D match to TRBD1 (5 bases). There are 16 residues in the CDR3. The V gene's germline CDR1 is MDHEN and CDR2 SYDVKM. V was trimmed by 6 bases and J by 10 bases, leaving 24 bases between them. CDR3 loop: CASRPNEEQARGKLFF. Here the CDR3 DNA reads TGTGCCAGCAGGCCCAATGAAGAACAGGCTAGAGGAAAACTGTTTTTT.

The chain is built from TRBV7-2 and TRBJ2-5, with D possibly being TRBD2 (5 bases). This CDR3 has 14 amino acids. Trimming took 1 base from V and 4 from J, leaving 10 bases between them. Germline assignment: CDR1 SGHTA and CDR2 FQGNSA. Here the CDR3 DNA reads TGTGCCAGCAGCTTAGACGGCGGGCCAGAGACCCAGTACTTC. This translates into CASSLDGGPETQYF.